The 19 T cell receptor beta chains given below trace back to one sample, sequenced in a study of T cell clonotyping in hematopoietic cell transplantation. Sequencing used immunoSEQ multiplex PCR; TCRdb keeps in-frame clones, though not all of them. Seen here are some 17,000 clones, less than 80% observed once, and the top ten hold roughly a tenth. Material for sequencing was peripheral blood mononuclear cells. The source is a woman aged 55-69 years in good health. Some clones in this sample may be carry-over from other donors' samples.

This clone has just one count. This chain joins TRBV6-5 and TRBJ2-7; 7 bases agree with TRBD1. There are 15 residues in the CDR3. Looked up from germline, CDR1 is MNHEY and CDR2 is SVGAGI. The ends lost 5 bases at V and 0 bases at J; junction bases unmatched: 7. CDR3 in amino acids: CASSKEQGSSYEQYF. CDR3 nucleotides: TGTGCCAGCAGTAAGGAACAGGGGTCCTCCTACGAGCAGTACTTC.

The gene calls are TRBV7-2 and TRBJ1-4; D is undetermined. The CDR3 runs 13 residues. V dropped 5 bases and J dropped 5 bases, with 9 bases sitting between them. Germline CDR1 reads SGHTA; CDR2 reads FQGNSA. The CDR3 DNA reads as TGTGCCAGCAGCGACCCCCCGAATGAAAAACTGTTTTTT. Its translation: CASSDPPNEKLFF. Variable domain in full (rest from reference TRBV7-2 and TRBJ1-4): GAGVSQSPSNKVTEKGKDVELRCDPISGHTALYWYRQSLGQGLEFLIYFQGNSAPDKSGLPSDRFSAERTGGSVSTLTIQRTQQEDSAVYLCASSDPPNEKLFFGSGTQLSVL.

This clone was seen more than once but under ten times. This chain joins TRBV28 and TRBJ1-3; D is uncertain. CDR1 MDHEN and CDR2 SYDVKM come from the germline V gene. The CDR3 contains 13 residues. The germline V and J ends were trimmed by 6 bases and 0 bases, with 6 bases remaining between them. CDR3: CASSLYSGNTIYF. The CDR3 coding sequence is TGTGCCAGCAGCCTCTACTCTGGAAACACCATATATTTT.

This sequence joins TRBV4-3 and TRBJ1-5, with D tentatively TRBD1 (6 bases). The CDR3 contains 15 residues. V was trimmed by 1 base and J by 4 bases, leaving 11 bases between them. Germline V gene lookup returns CDR1 LGHNA and CDR2 YSLEER. The CDR3 reads CASSQVAGANQPQHF. The CDR3 DNA is TGCGCCAGCAGCCAAGTGGCAGGGGCTAATCAGCCCCAGCATTTT.

The chain is built from TRBV30 and TRBJ1-5; D unresolved. V was trimmed by 0 bases and J by 7 bases, leaving 7 bases between them. From germline, CDR1 is GTSNPN and CDR2 SVGIG (reference sequence). The CDR3 is 12 residues long. Written as DNA, the CDR3 is TGTGCCTGGAGTGTTCTTCACCAGCCCCAGCATTTT. It specifies CAWSVLHQPQHF.

V usage is TRBV4-2 and J usage is TRBJ2-1, with D possibly being TRBD2 (5 bases). The V gene lost 1 base and the J gene lost 8 bases, with 12 bases spanning the gap. CDR1 and CDR2 from the germline V gene are LGHNA and YNFKEQ. The CDR3 length is 14 residues. The CDR3 nucleotides read TGTGCCAGCAGCCAAGGACGGGAAAGGGATGAGCAGTTCTTC. Translation: CASSQGRERDEQFF.

This clone was seen a handful of times. The J gene is TRBJ2-5, the V gene TRBV19; D ambiguous. Trimming removed 5 bases from V and 5 bases from J, with 15 bases in between. The CDR3 sequence is 14 residues long. CDR1 and CDR2 from the germline V gene are LNHDA and SQIVND (reference sequence). The CDR3 DNA reads as TGTGCCAGTAGTCCCCCCGGCCCAGCGGAGACCCAGTACTTC. Residues: CASSPPGPAETQYF.

The CDR3 DNA reads TGTGCCAGCAGAACTCGGGACACCTTGGGATACGAGCAGTACTTC. This codes for CASRTRDTLGYEQYF. The chain is built from TRBV28 and TRBJ2-7, with a possible D match to TRBD1 (6 bases). Germline values: CDR1 MDHEN, CDR2 SYDVKM. Trimming pared 6 bases from V and 4 bases from J, leaving 19 bases between. The CDR3 length is 15 residues. Filled out from reference TRBV28 and TRBJ2-7, the complete variable domain reads DVKVTQSSRYLVKRTGEKVFLECVQDMDHENMFWYRQDPGLGLRLIYFSYDVKMKEKGDIPEGYSVSREKKERFSLILESASTNQTSMYLCASRTRDTLGYEQYFGPGTRLTVT.

V and J are TRBV7-2 and TRBJ2-7; 8 bases map to TRBD2. This CDR3 spans 14 amino acids. V lost 2 bases to trimming and J lost 5 bases; unmatched junction nucleotides: 5. Germline CDR1 reads SGHTA; CDR2 reads FQGNSA. The CDR3 bases are TGTGCCAGCAGCTTACAAGCGGGAGCTAACGAGCAGTACTTC. Its translation: CASSLQAGANEQYF.

The rearrangement uses TRBV30 and TRBJ1-5; D is undetermined. The V end was cut by 0 bases, the J end by 5 bases, with 8 bases between. Germline V gene data show CDR1 as GTSNPN and CDR2 as SVGIG (reference sequence). The CDR3 totals 13 residues. CDR3: CAWSVRWDQPQHF. CDR3 bases: TGTGCCTGGAGTGTACGGTGGGATCAGCCCCAGCATTTT.

CDR3 in DNA: TGTGCCAGCAGAGATGACAGCTCTTCACCCCTCCACTTT. Amino acids: CASRDDSSSPLHF. This sequence joins TRBV6-5 and TRBJ1-6; D perhaps matches TRBD1 (5 bases). Trimming removed 6 bases from V and 9 bases from J, with 12 bases in between. Germline assignment: CDR1 MNHEY and CDR2 SVGAGI. This CDR3 has 13 amino acids.

CDR3 sequence: CASSFARGLSAGNTIYF. The CDR3, as DNA: TGTGCCAGCAGCTTTGCAAGGGGGCTATCAGCTGGAAACACCATATATTTT. This chain connects TRBV7-8 to TRBJ1-3; TRBD1 matches 7 bases. The CDR3 extends over 17 amino acids. V dropped 3 bases and J dropped 2; count of bases not matched to a gene: 10. Germline-derived CDR1 and CDR2 are SGHVS and FQNEAQ.

The chain joins TRBV27 to TRBJ1-2; a weak D match, TRBD1 (5 bases). The CDR3 has 13 amino acids. V was cut by 6 bases and J by 4 bases, with 12 bases left in between. Germline-derived CDR1 and CDR2 are MNHEY and SMNVEV (reference sequence). The CDR3 DNA reads TGTGCCAGCAGCCGTGACAGCCTCTATGGCTACACCTTC. This gives the protein CASSRDSLYGYTF.

The chain links TRBV9 to TRBJ2-7; TRBD1 might be the D (5 bases). The CDR3 length is 15 residues. V gave up 0 bases and J gave up 0 bases, with 10 bases separating them. The germline gives CDR1 SGDLS, CDR2 YYNGEE. The CDR3 DNA reads TGTGCCAGCAGCGTAGGCAGGGTGAGCTCCTACGAGCAGTACTTC. Its translation: CASSVGRVSSYEQYF.

As regards this clone: The junction departs from the called germline gene at one end, perhaps through a read error. The CDR3 DNA reads TGCGCCAGCAGCTTGGGCAGCGGAAGCAGTCAGCCCCAGCATTTT. The encoded protein is CASSLGSGSSQPQHF. The V gene is TRBV5-1, the J gene TRBJ1-5; D is unclear. The germline CDR1 and CDR2 sequences are SGHRS and YFSETQ. The CDR3 length is 15 residues.

This clone was counted a few times. This chain uses TRBV18 with TRBJ1-2; D is perhaps TRBD1 (6 bases). The CDR3 covers 14 residues. Germline CDR1 and CDR2: KGHSH and LQKENI. Trimming stripped 0 bases from V and 4 bases from J, with 9 bases between. Written as DNA, the CDR3 is TGTGCCAGCTCACCACCAGGGGGGAGCTATGGCTACACCTTC. It specifies CASSPPGGSYGYTF. The entire variable domain, with the rest obtained from reference TRBV18 and TRBJ1-2, is as follows: NAGVMQNPRHLVRRRGQEARLRCSPMKGHSHVYWYRQLPEEGLKFMVYLQKENIIDESGMPKERFSAEFPKEGPSILRIQQVVRGDSAAYFCASSPPGGSYGYTFGSGTRLTVV.

The V call is TRBV5-1, the J call TRBJ2-5; possibly TRBD2 for D (6 bases). The V end was cut by 9 bases, the J end by 2 bases, with 17 bases between. This CDR3 has 14 amino acids. In germline, CDR1 is SGHRS, CDR2 YFSETQ. This chain's CDR3 is CATGAGSAQETQYF. The CDR3 region has the DNA TGCGCCACTGGAGCGGGTTCGGCACAAGAGACCCAGTACTTC. The full variable domain, in which reference TRBV5-1 and TRBJ2-5 provide the parts outside the CDR3, is KAGVTQTPRYLIKTRGQQVTLSCSPISGHRSVSWYQQTPGQGLQFLFEYFSETQRNKGNFPGRFSGRQFSNSRSEMNVSTLELGDSALYLCATGAGSAQETQYFGPGTRLLVL.

V usage is TRBV27 and J usage is TRBJ1-5; possible D gene TRBD1, 5 bases. V was clipped by 4 bases and J by 2 bases, with 9 bases between them. Germline V CDR1 and CDR2: MNHEY, SMNVEV (reference sequence). This CDR3 is 14 amino acids long. The CDR3 sequence: CASSSTQGNQPQHF. The CDR3, as DNA: TGTGCCAGCAGTTCGACACAGGGCAATCAGCCCCAGCATTTT.

The chain employs TRBV30 and TRBJ1-6, with 11 bases aligning to TRBD1. Germline V gene sequence: CDR1 GTSNPN, CDR2 SVGIG (reference sequence). The V gene end was trimmed by 4 bases and the J gene end by 3 bases; junction bases not matched to a gene: 8. This CDR3 has 17 amino acids. The CDR3 DNA reads TGTGCCTGGATTTCAGGGACAGGGGGATTCTATAATTCACCCCTCCACTTT. Amino acid sequence: CAWISGTGGFYNSPLHF.